This T cell receptor beta chain was recorded in a study of T cell responses to AZD1222 COVID-19 vaccine. Study overall: Researchers grouped second doses given at about 4 or about 12 weeks into one pool. Whole-study results and caveats: Targets within unmutated variant regions were reportedly found for nearly half of spike-specific TCRs. Spike was spanned by vaccine-associated CD4 TCRs, which were dominant at 160-218 and 743-854. Only five to seven individuals given AZD1222 were seropositive at baseline.

For this clone: No antigen is known for it. Other DNA sequences in the sample encode the same CDR3.

The CDR3 runs to 17 residues. CDR1 is SGHTA, CDR2 FQGNSA, per germline. The V gene end was trimmed by 4 bases and the J gene end by 2 bases; junction bases not matched to a gene: 7. Produced via immunoSEQ multiplex PCR; TCRdb's table is partial and in-frame only. The sample yields 95,000 to 100,000 clones, approximately 90% seen once. The source was peripheral blood, collected on day 0 of AZD1222 vaccination. The genes are TRBV7-2 and TRBJ1-6; TRBD1 aligns across 8 bases. The TCR comes from an adult in good health. The DNA of the CDR3 is TGTGCCAGCAGCTCTGCATTGGACAGGGCCTATAATTCACCCCTCCACTTT. Encoded protein: CASSSALDRAYNSPLHF.